The 9 T cell receptor beta chains below come from one sample, sequenced in a study of OX40 agonist ivuxolimab in advanced cancers. TCRdb's table, derived via immunoSEQ multiplex PCR, lists solely in-frame clones and lacks some. The sample records some 60,000 clones, 70% to 90% being singletons. Sequenced material: CD4+ or CD8+ T cells sorted from blood, taken in a trial of the OX40 agonist ivuxolimab. The source of these receptors is an adult with an advanced solid tumor such as melanoma, head and neck, liver or kidney cancer.

The genes are TRBV5-1 and TRBJ1-4; TRBD1 agrees at 10 bases. The V gene's germline CDR1 is SGHRS and CDR2 YFSETQ. The CDR3 spans 15 residues. V shed 0 bases and J 8 bases; nucleotides not matched to a gene: 4. CDR3 DNA sequence: TGCGCCAGCAGCTTGGGACAGGGGGCTGGAGAAAAACTGTTTTTT. This codes for CASSLGQGAGEKLFF.

The chain joins TRBV11-3 to TRBJ2-5; 9 bases agree with TRBD2. The CDR3 is 16 amino acids. The V gene end was trimmed by 1 base and the J gene end by 4 bases; junction bases not matched to a gene: 7. CDR1 is SGHNT and CDR2 is YENEEA in the germline V gene. The CDR3 loop reads CASSLGASGVGETQYF. Written as DNA, the CDR3 is TGTGCCAGCAGCTTAGGAGCTAGCGGGGTTGGAGAGACCCAGTACTTC. Full variable domain (missing parts from reference TRBV11-3 and TRBJ2-5): EAGVVQSPRYKIIEKKQPVAFWCNPISGHNTLYWYLQNLGQGPELLIRYENEEAVDDSQLPKDRFSAERLKGVDSTLKIQPAELGDSAVYLCASSLGASGVGETQYFGPGTRLLVL.

V usage is TRBV19 and J usage is TRBJ2-5; 12 bases line up with TRBD2. The length of the CDR3 is 15 residues. Losses at the gene ends were 5 bases for V and 0 bases for J; bases not matched to a gene: 1. Looked up from germline, CDR1 is LNHDA and CDR2 is SQIVND (reference sequence). The CDR3 loop is CASSGTSGHQETQYF. In nucleotides, the CDR3 is TGTGCCAGTAGTGGGACTAGCGGGCACCAAGAGACCCAGTACTTC. The full variable domain, completed using reference TRBV19 and TRBJ2-5, is DGGITQSPKYLFRKEGQNVTLSCEQNLNHDAMYWYRQDPGQGLRLIYYSQIVNDFQKGDIAEGYSVSREKKESFPLTVTSAQKNPTAFYLCASSGTSGHQETQYFGPGTRLLVL.

Concerning this clone itself: One junction end does not reproduce the germline sequence, and a read error may be involved. CDR3 protein: CASSDFERALGF. The CDR3 coding sequence is TGTGCCAGCAGTGACTTTGAACGGGCCCTCGGCTTT. This rearrangement joins TRBV6-1 to TRBJ1-6, with D hard to call. The germline CDR1 and CDR2 sequences are MNHNS and SASEGT. This CDR3 spans 12 amino acids.

The rearrangement links TRBV19 to TRBJ2-1, with 12 bases aligning to TRBD1. The CDR3 loop spans 17 amino acids. V gave up 5 bases and J gave up 9 bases; unmatched junction bases: 14. Looked up from germline, CDR1 is LNHDA and CDR2 is SQIVND (reference sequence). CDR3 coding DNA: TGTGCCAGTAGTGATGTCGTACCGGGACAGGGGGCGGGTGAGCAGTTCTTC. It is translated as CASSDVVPGQGAGEQFF.

In this sample, this clone turned up once. J is TRBJ1-2 and V is TRBV11-3; D not certain. This CDR3 is built from 13 residues. The V gene's germline CDR1 is SGHNT and CDR2 YENEEA. The V end was cut by 1 base, the J end by 8 bases, with 11 bases between. The CDR3, as DNA: TGTGCCAGCAGCTTAGGGGAGGAACGGGGCTACACCTTC. This encodes CASSLGEERGYTF. Looking up the rest from reference TRBV11-3 and TRBJ1-2 gives the full variable domain: EAGVVQSPRYKIIEKKQPVAFWCNPISGHNTLYWYLQNLGQGPELLIRYENEEAVDDSQLPKDRFSAERLKGVDSTLKIQPAELGDSAVYLCASSLGEERGYTFGSGTRLTVV.

The CDR3 bases are TGTGCCAGCAGCCCGAGGCCACTAGCGGGGGGGTACAATGAGCAGTTCTTC. Its translation: CASSPRPLAGGYNEQFF. This chain connects TRBV11-3 to TRBJ2-1; TRBD2 matches at 13 bases. The CDR3 runs to 17 residues. CDR1 is SGHNT, CDR2 YENEEA, per germline. J gave up 4 bases and V 5 bases, and 8 bases lay outside the gene matches.

This clone was recorded once. The V call is TRBV7-9, the J call TRBJ1-5; D possibly corresponds to TRBD1 (5 bases). Germline V gene sequence: CDR1 SEHNR, CDR2 FQNEAQ (reference sequence). The V and J ends lost 5 bases and 0 bases respectively, with 11 bases between them. This CDR3 is built from 15 residues. Written as DNA, the CDR3 is TGTGCCAGCAGCCCGCGGGGCAATAGCAATCAGCCCCAGCATTTT. Translating gives CASSPRGNSNQPQHF.

This CDR3 reads CASSSSAGGHSPLHF. The CDR3 DNA follows: TGTGCCAGCAGCTCCTCCGCGGGGGGTCACTCACCCCTCCACTTT. The chain recombines TRBV7-9 with TRBJ1-6; possible D gene TRBD1, 5 bases. Trimming took off 4 bases at V and 10 bases at J, with 17 bases between the two ends. Looked up from germline, CDR1 is SEHNR and CDR2 is FQNEAQ (reference sequence). This CDR3 has 15 residues. The full variable domain, in which reference TRBV7-9 and TRBJ1-6 provide the parts outside the CDR3, is DTGVSQNPRHKITKRGQNVTFRCDPISEHNRLYWYRQTLGQGPEFLTYFQNEAQLEKSRLLSDRFSAERPKGSFSTLEIQRTEQGDSAMYLCASSSSAGGHSPLHFGNGTRLTVT.